Listed below are T cell receptor beta chains from one sample, sequenced in a study of Ad26.COV2.S vaccination and SARS-CoV-2 variants. TCRdb keeps only in-frame clones here, not all; method: immunoSEQ multiplex PCR. The table shows about 350,000 clones, with approximately 90% occurring only once. The material sequenced was peripheral blood, taken after recovery from COVID-19. All receptors derive from a human donor who had recovered from COVID-19. The CDR3 runs from the conserved cysteine through the conserved F or W. The D gene is left open where the match is weak. Clone sizes are given selectively: once, few, many, or a class where the clone is expanded.

>TRBD2|TRBJ2-3|.|TRBV5-1
CASSLEGREDTQYF
TGCGCCAGCAGCTTGGAGGGGAGGGAGGATACGCAGTATTTT
>.|TRBJ2-1|.|TRBV4-2
CASSQEGSGSYNEQFF
TGTGCCAGCAGCCAAGAGGGAAGCGGTTCCTACAATGAGCAGTTCTTC
>.|TRBJ1-2|.|TRBV12-3/TRBV12-4
CASSRTASYGYTF
TGTGCCAGCAGTCGGACAGCATCCTATGGCTACACCTTC
>TRBD2|TRBJ2-1|.|TRBV18
CASSPPGTSHYNEQFF
TGTGCCAGCTCACCCCCCGGGACTAGCCACTACAATGAGCAGTTCTTC
>TRBD2|TRBJ2-1|many|TRBV6-4
CASSDSAGGHNEQFF
TGTGCCAGCAGTGACTCAGCGGGGGGGCACAATGAGCAGTTCTTC
>.|TRBJ1-2|.|TRBV6-1
CASSEGSGYGYTF
TGTGCCAGCAGTGAGGGGTCGGGCTATGGCTACACCTTC
>.|TRBJ1-3|.|TRBV20-1
CSATDNSGNTIYF
TGCAGTGCTACTGACAACTCTGGAAACACCATATATTTT
>.|TRBJ1-6|few|TRBV27
CASSFRGPYNSPLHF
TGTGCCAGCAGTTTCCGGGGACCCTATAATTCACCCCTCCACTTT
>.|TRBJ1-5|.|TRBV21-1
CASSYDPPFRGNQPQHF
TGTGCCAGCAGCTATGATCCCCCCTTCAGGGGTAATCAGCCCCAGCATTTT
>.|TRBJ2-2|.|TRBV10-3
CAISGHPNTGELFF
TGTGCCATCAGCGGACATCCGAACACCGGGGAGCTGTTTTTT
>.|TRBJ1-2|.|TRBV7-9
CASSPQGNGYTF
TGTGCCAGCAGCCCTCAGGGAAATGGCTACACCTTC
>.|TRBJ1-5|.|TRBV7-9
CASSPSNQPQHF
TGTGCCAGCAGCCCCTCCAATCAGCCCCAGCATTTT
>.|TRBJ1-6|.|TRBV3-1/TRBV3-2
CASSQAEPQLGSPLHF
TGTGCCAGCAGCCAAGCAGAGCCGCAACTTGGTTCACCCCTCCACTTT
>.|TRBJ1-6|.|TRBV19
CASRTQGYNSPLHF
TGTGCCAGTAGGACCCAGGGTTATAATTCACCCCTCCACTTT
>.|TRBJ2-5|.|TRBV6-1
CASSEAGKTQYF
TGTGCCAGCAGTGAAGCGGGGAAGACCCAGTACTTC
>TRBD1|TRBJ2-6|.|TRBV5-1
CASSGTGALSGANVLTF
TGCGCCAGCAGCGGGACAGGGGCCCTCTCTGGGGCCAACGTCCTGACTTTC
>TRBD1|TRBJ2-2|.|TRBV5-1
CASSSGQGRTGELFF
TGCGCCAGCAGCTCCGGACAGGGGAGGACCGGGGAGCTGTTTTTT
>.|TRBJ1-3|once|TRBV2
CASSDESAQLGNTIYF
TGTGCCAGCAGCGACGAATCTGCCCAATTGGGAAACACCATATATTTT
>.|TRBJ2-2|.|TRBV2
CASSEEGGIGLTGELFF
TGTGCCAGCAGTGAAGAGGGGGGGATAGGGCTCACCGGGGAGCTGTTTTTT
>.|TRBJ1-6|.|TRBV23-1
CARGPVNSPLHF
TGCGCCAGAGGGCCGGTCAATTCACCCCTCCACTTT
>.|TRBJ1-5|.|TRBV7-7
CASSLNDHHLRQVHNQPQHF
TGTGCTAGCAGCCTGAACGACCACCACTTGCGACAGGTACACAATCAGCCCCAGCATTTT
>TRBD1|TRBJ2-3|.|TRBV7-3
CASSARGNQATDTQYF
TGTGCCAGCAGCGCCAGGGGGAACCAGGCCACAGATACGCAGTATTTT
>.|TRBJ1-3|.|TRBV10-3
CAISESSSRDTIYF
TGTGCCATCAGTGAGTCGAGCAGTAGAGACACCATATATTTT
>.|TRBJ1-5|.|TRBV24-1
CATSVGRGGGDQPQHF
TGTGCCACCTCGGTGGGTAGGGGCGGGGGGGATCAGCCCCAGCATTTT
>.|TRBJ1-2|.|TRBV5-1
CASSPGDIANYGYTF
TGCGCCAGCAGCCCGGGGGACATAGCTAACTATGGCTACACCTTC
>TRBD2|TRBJ2-5|.|TRBV6-5
CASNYRGAGGETQYF
TGTGCCAGCAACTACCGCGGGGCCGGGGGGGAGACCCAGTACTTC
>TRBD1|TRBJ1-1|.|TRBV2
CASTTAGTGDSAFF
TGTGCCAGCACCACCGCCGGGACAGGGGACTCAGCTTTCTTT
>.|TRBJ1-2|.|TRBV3-1/TRBV3-2
CASSQEIHGYGYTF
TGTGCCAGCAGCCAAGAGATACACGGCTATGGCTACACCTTC
>.|TRBJ1-5|.|TRBV15
CATSRDRLGRGIGNQPQHF
TGTGCCACCAGCAGAGATCGACTGGGGCGGGGTATTGGAAATCAGCCCCAGCATTTT
>.|TRBJ1-4|.|TRBV2
CASSADRGGGNEKLFF
TGTGCCAGCAGCGCCGATCGGGGGGGAGGTAATGAAAAACTGTTTTTT
>.|TRBJ2-5|.|TRBV6-5
CASSSGVTLGETQYF
TGTGCCAGCAGTTCCGGGGTCACCCTAGGAGAGACCCAGTACTTC
>TRBD1|TRBJ1-6|.|TRBV6-5
CASSRTGDSPLHF
TGTGCCAGCAGCCGGACAGGGGACTCACCCCTCCACTTT
>.|TRBJ1-2|.|TRBV24-1
CATSDLTGKGYTF
TGTGCCACCAGTGATCTCACAGGGAAAGGCTACACCTTC
>.|TRBJ2-2|.|TRBV5-1
CASSRDTAGELFF
TGCGCCAGCAGCAGAGACACCGCCGGGGAGCTGTTTTTT
>.|TRBJ1-2|.|TRBV21-1
CASSKGGRGLRGYTF
TGTGCCAGCAGCAAAGGGGGCAGGGGTTTACGAGGCTACACCTTC
>.|TRBJ1-2|.|TRBV4-1
CASSQINPSYGYTF
TGCGCCAGCAGCCAAATAAACCCGTCCTATGGCTACACCTTC
>.|TRBJ2-1|.|TRBV20-1
CSALGSSEQFF
TGCAGTGCCCTGGGTTCGTCAGAGCAGTTCTTC
>.|TRBJ1-1|.|TRBV19
CASSTGQRTEAFF
TGTGCCAGTAGCACAGGCCAAAGGACTGAAGCTTTCTTT
>TRBD1|TRBJ2-3|once|TRBV9
CASSPRTGADGGTQYF
TGTGCCAGCAGCCCCCGGACAGGGGCCGACGGAGGTACGCAGTATTTT
>.|TRBJ2-7|.|TRBV6-2/TRBV6-3
CASSYSKYDGAYEQYF
TGTGCCAGCAGTTACTCGAAATATGACGGAGCCTACGAGCAGTACTTC
>.|TRBJ1-2|.|TRBV18
CASSQQGLYGYTF
TGTGCCAGCTCACAACAGGGACTCTATGGCTACACCTTC
>.|TRBJ2-5|.|TRBV6-1
CASSEGLARNGETQYF
TGTGCCAGCAGTGAGGGCCTAGCGAGGAATGGGGAGACCCAGTACTTC
>.|TRBJ2-7|few|TRBV7-6
CASSLGSPGGAGTYEQYF
TGTGCCAGCAGCTTAGGGTCCCCCGGTGGGGCAGGGACCTACGAGCAGTACTTC
>.|TRBJ1-1|once|TRBV25-1
CASSEGGRWEAFF
TGTGCCAGCAGTGAAGGGGGGAGGTGGGAAGCTTTCTTT
>.|TRBJ2-7|.|TRBV12-3/TRBV12-4
CASSLGITYEQYF
TGTGCCAGCAGTTTAGGGATCACCTACGAGCAGTACTTC
>TRBD1|TRBJ1-6|.|TRBV5-1
CASSLGQGMGSPLHF
TGCGCCAGCAGCTTGGGACAGGGGATGGGATCACCCCTCCACTTT
>.|TRBJ2-2|once|TRBV19
CASSSPPPGELFF
TGTGCCAGTAGTAGTCCCCCCCCCGGGGAGCTGTTTTTT
>.|TRBJ1-1|.|TRBV29-1
CSSGGGIRTGTEAFF
TGCAGCTCCGGCGGGGGCATTAGAACAGGGACTGAAGCTTTCTTT
>.|TRBJ2-7|.|TRBV6-5
CASSDRAYEQYF
TGTGCCAGCAGCGACAGAGCCTACGAGCAGTACTTC
>.|TRBJ2-7|.|TRBV27
CASSPSIAGGLTYEQYF
TGTGCCAGCAGTCCCTCCATCGCCGGGGGTCTTACCTACGAGCAGTACTTC
>TRBD1|TRBJ1-2|.|TRBV7-9
CASSSGQVNYGYTF
TGTGCCAGCAGCTCGGGACAGGTTAACTATGGCTACACCTTC
>.|TRBJ1-1|.|TRBV12-3/TRBV12-4
CASSWSPIGAFF
TGTGCCAGCAGTTGGTCCCCGATCGGAGCTTTCTTT
>.|TRBJ2-3|.|TRBV11-2
CASSLAWNTDTQYF
TGTGCCAGCAGCTTAGCATGGAACACAGATACGCAGTATTTT
>.|TRBJ2-7|.|TRBV6-2/TRBV6-3
CASSLGSFSGEQYF
TGTGCCAGCAGTCTAGGGTCCTTTTCGGGCGAGCAGTACTTC
>TRBD1|TRBJ2-5|.|TRBV2
CASSGEGQGRQETQYF
TGTGCCAGCAGTGGGGAGGGACAGGGACGGCAAGAGACCCAGTACTTC
>.|TRBJ1-1|few|TRBV19
CASSLGSRLNTEAFF
TGTGCCAGTAGTCTGGGGTCGCGCCTGAACACTGAAGCTTTCTTT
>.|TRBJ2-7|.|TRBV27
CASRDTGLRHEQYF
TGTGCCAGCAGAGACACAGGATTAAGACACGAGCAGTACTTC
>.|TRBJ1-1|.|TRBV9
CASSPHGRENTEAFF
TGTGCCAGCAGCCCCCACGGGAGGGAGAACACTGAAGCTTTCTTT